A single sample gave rise to the 23 T cell receptor beta chains below, sequenced in a study of T cells in Graves' hyperthyroidism and ophthalmopathy. Amplification of TCR beta CDR3 regions was performed using RNA transcripts as template. Using the HTBI primer set, a first-round RT-PCR was run on the TCR CDR3. TCRdb redid the calling of the multiplex PCR reads with MiXCR, one entry per CDR3 protein. This sample yields under 350,000 distinct CDR3 sequences, of which around 15% are seen a single time; roughly 35% belongs to the top ten. The specimen sequenced was blood. The receptors were sampled from a woman aged 40 to 50 with Graves' ophthalmopathy.

In its sample, this clonotype was seen many times. This sequence joins TRBV28 and TRBJ2-3; tentatively, D is TRBD2 (6 bases). Between the trimmed V and J ends, which lost 3 bases and 5 bases, there was a span of 12 bases. Germline V gene data show CDR1 as MDHEN and CDR2 as SYDVKM. The CDR3 has 14 amino acids. CDR3 bases: TGTGCCAGCAGTTTGGGGGGTACTCGAGATACGCAGTATTTT. This codes for CASSLGGTRDTQYF.

This clonotype was recorded at least ten times. The CDR3 DNA is TGTGCCAGCAGCCAAGACAGAAACAATGAGCAGTTCTTC. This sequence encodes CASSQDRNNEQFF. This chain links TRBV3-1 with TRBJ2-1, with no clear D. Germline CDR1 reads LGHDT; CDR2 reads YNNKEL (reference sequence). Trimming removed 0 bases at V and 5 bases at J, with 5 bases between. This CDR3 region has 13 residues.

This clonotype was detected ten times or more. The CDR3 here is CASSPGEGTEAFF. The CDR3 DNA reads as TGTGCCAGCTCACCTGGTGAGGGCACTGAAGCTTTCTTT. The V call is TRBV18, the J call TRBJ1-1; D ambiguous. Trimming took 3 bases from V and 4 from J, leaving 9 bases between them. Germline V CDR1 and CDR2: KGHSH, LQKENI. The CDR3 has 13 amino acids.

The chain is built from TRBV4-1 and TRBJ2-7; D may match TRBD1 or TRBD2 (5 bases each). The CDR3 has 14 residues. Germline V gives CDR1 MGHRA, CDR2 YSYEKL. Between the trimmed V and J ends, which lost 0 bases and 1 base, there was a span of 7 bases. The CDR3 protein is CASSQERGSYEQYF. Written as DNA, the CDR3 is TGCGCCAGCAGCCAAGAGAGGGGTTCCTACGAGCAGTACTTC.

This clonotype occurred many times. V is TRBV28 and J is TRBJ2-7; D unclear. The germline V and J ends were trimmed by 7 bases and 5 bases, with 9 bases remaining between them. CDR1 MDHEN and CDR2 SYDVKM come from the germline V gene. The CDR3 covers 11 residues. CDR3 bases: TGTGCCAGCATCTCTGCGGACGAGCAGTACTTC. Translation: CASISADEQYF.

J is TRBJ1-2 and V is TRBV4-1; maybe TRBD1 (6 bases). Germline V gene lookup returns CDR1 MGHRA and CDR2 YSYEKL. V was shortened by 3 bases and J by 6 bases, with 17 bases between the two germline ends. This CDR3 region has 15 residues. CDR3 nucleotides: TGCGCCAGCAGCCATGGGACATTCTCTCGGGATGGCTACACCTTC. It is translated as CASSHGTFSRDGYTF.

This clonotype showed up many times. The rearrangement links TRBV20-1 to TRBJ2-1, with 8 bases matching TRBD2. The trim removed 6 bases at V and 7 bases at J, leaving 8 bases unmatched. The CDR3 contains 13 residues. Per germline, CDR1 DFQATT and CDR2 SNEGSKA (reference sequence). CDR3: CSAQRLALNEQFF. CDR3 in DNA: TGCAGTGCCCAAAGACTAGCGCTAAATGAGCAGTTCTTC.

This clonotype came up many times. The rearrangement links TRBV11-2 to TRBJ2-1; TRBD2 matches at 9 bases. Germline V gene data show CDR1 as SGHAT and CDR2 as FQNNGV. Trimming removed 5 bases from V and 4 bases from J; junction bases left unmatched: 15. The CDR3 is made up of 18 amino acids. DNA of the CDR3: TGTGCCAGCAGCCATAGCCTAAATGCGGGAGGGCGTTACAATGAGCAGTTCTTC. This codes for CASSHSLNAGGRYNEQFF.

This clonotype was seen many times. The chain uses TRBV12-3 or TRBV12-4 and TRBJ1-5; the match to TRBD1 covers 9 bases. The CDR3 is 14 amino acids. Trimming at V came to 5 bases and at J to 2 bases, leaving 1 base not matched to a gene. The DNA for the CDR3 is TGTGCCAGCAGTCGACAGGGGGGCAATCAGCCCCAGCATTTT. This encodes CASSRQGGNQPQHF.

The V and J genes are TRBV25-1 and TRBJ1-5; D might be TRBD1 (6 bases). Trimming cost V 3 bases and J 5 bases, with 8 bases left between them. Germline-derived CDR1 and CDR2 are MGHDK and SYGVNS. This CDR3 is built from 13 residues. The CDR3 sequence: CASSETGYQPQHF. CDR3 sequence (DNA): TGTGCCAGCAGTGAGACAGGATATCAGCCCCAGCATTTT.

The chain recombines TRBV27 with TRBJ2-7; 7 nucleotides align to TRBD1. CDR3 size: 15 residues. J was trimmed by 3 bases and V by 2 bases; bases with no gene match: 7. CDR1 is MNHEY and CDR2 is SMNVEV in the germline V gene (reference sequence). CDR3 protein: CASSLGAGTVYEQYF. The CDR3 bases are TGTGCCAGCAGTTTAGGGGCCGGGACAGTCTACGAGCAGTACTTC.

This clonotype was found many times. The V gene is TRBV29-1, the J gene TRBJ2-3, with 7 nucleotides matching TRBD1. V lost 6 bases, J lost 6 bases, and 12 bases stayed unmatched. The CDR3 runs 14 residues. Germline V lookup: CDR1 SQVTM, CDR2 ANQGSEA. CDR3 sequence reads: CSVPHGRGRDTQYF. CDR3 nucleotides: TGCAGCGTCCCACATGGAAGGGGGCGGGATACGCAGTATTTT.

In this sample, this clonotype turned up many times. The chain carries TRBV6-1 and TRBJ1-4; D is undetermined. The CDR3 totals 12 residues. CDR1 is MNHNS and CDR2 is SASEGT in the germline V gene. Trimming stripped 7 bases from V and 10 bases from J, with 13 bases between. CDR3 sequence: CASKGGLGKLFF. CDR3 nucleotide sequence: TGTGCCAGCAAGGGCGGGCTGGGAAAACTGTTTTTT.

There are many counts of this clonotype. This chain joins TRBV14 and TRBJ2-5, with unresolved D. With 3 bases removed from V and 5 bases from J, the gap between germline ends came to 10 bases. The CDR3 loop spans 13 amino acids. Germline V lookup: CDR1 SGHDN, CDR2 FVKESK. CDR3 amino acids: CASSQLPSETQYF. The CDR3 DNA reads TGTGCCAGCAGCCAGTTACCGTCGGAGACCCAGTACTTC.

The table lists this clonotype with a few counts. The chain employs TRBV3-1 and TRBJ2-2; 10 bases agree with TRBD2. Per the germline V gene, CDR1 is LGHDT and CDR2 is YNNKEL (reference sequence). V dropped 4 bases and J dropped 4; count of bases not matched to a gene: 6. The CDR3 length is 16 residues. In DNA, the CDR3 is TGTGCCAGCAGCCCACTAGCGGGAAGGTCCACCGGGGAGCTGTTTTTT. Amino acids: CASSPLAGRSTGELFF.

The chain recombines TRBV7-9 with TRBJ2-4; no reliable D call. Per the germline V gene, CDR1 is SEHNR and CDR2 is FQNEAQ (reference sequence). The CDR3 totals 16 residues. Trimming cost V 6 bases and J 7 bases, with 22 bases left between them. The CDR3 sequence is CASSSSRDVNGNIQYF. CDR3 DNA: TGTGCCAGCAGTTCCAGCAGAGACGTTAATGGGAACATTCAGTACTTC.

This clonotype has a count of ten or more. The gene calls are TRBV2 and TRBJ1-4; TRBD1 is a possible D gene (5 bases). The CDR3 runs 15 residues. CDR1 is SNHLY, CDR2 FYNNEI, per germline. The V and J ends lost 8 bases and 0 bases respectively, with 13 bases between them. As DNA, the CDR3 is TGTGCCAGCGGGGGGGGGACCGCAACTAATGAAAAACTGTTTTTT. Translated: CASGGGTATNEKLFF.

This clonotype has a handful of counts. This rearrangement joins TRBV27 to TRBJ2-3; TRBD2 agrees at 8 bases. Germline V gene data show CDR1 as MNHEY and CDR2 as SMNVEV (reference sequence). The CDR3 contains 17 residues. The junction had 15 bases not matched to a gene; V was cut back by 6 bases and J by 4 bases. The CDR3 region is CASSRSLGTSRADTQYF. The CDR3 DNA follows: TGTGCCAGCAGCAGGAGTTTGGGGACTAGTCGAGCAGATACGCAGTATTTT.

This clonotype was detected many times. J is TRBJ2-1 and V is TRBV7-2; D is possibly TRBD1 or TRBD2 (5 bases each). The CDR3 runs to 13 residues. The V gene's germline CDR1 is SGHTA and CDR2 FQGNSA. The V gene lost 7 bases and the J gene lost 5 bases, with 12 bases spanning the gap. The CDR3 here is CASNLWDDNEQFF. The CDR3 DNA sequence: TGTGCCAGCAACCTTTGGGACGACAATGAGCAGTTCTTC.

This clonotype was seen repeatedly, ten times or more. The chain employs TRBV20-1 and TRBJ2-1; 8 bases map to TRBD2. The germline CDR1 and CDR2 sequences are DFQATT and SNEGSKA (reference sequence). The CDR3 runs 15 residues. With 6 bases clipped from V and 4 bases from J, the junction kept 11 bases outside the gene matches. As DNA, the CDR3 is TGCAGTGCCAACGGCGGGAGGCCCAGATACAATGAGCAGTTCTTC. Translated, it gives CSANGGRPRYNEQFF.

With regard to this clonotype: This may be a read error, as it is one base from a much larger clone. The chain employs TRBV6-2 or TRBV6-3 and TRBJ2-2; weak D call: TRBD1 (5 bases). Per germline, CDR1 MNHEY and CDR2 SVGEGT. The CDR3 sequence is 15 residues long. V lost 2 bases and J lost 1, with 8 bases in between. CDR3 DNA sequence: TGTGCCAGCAGTTACGGGCAGGGGAACACCGGGGAGCTGTTTTTT. Protein product: CASSYGQGNTGELFF.

CDR3 loop: CASSLVTGSQETQYF. CDR3 coding DNA: TGTGCCAGCAGCTTAGTGACGGGCTCTCAAGAGACCCAGTACTTC. V and J are TRBV7-9 and TRBJ2-5; D gene unclear. Germline loops: CDR1 SEHNR, CDR2 FQNEAQ (reference sequence). Trimming stripped 1 base from V and 2 bases from J, with 11 bases between. CDR3 length: 15 residues. The variable domain in full, with the rest retrieved from reference TRBV7-9 and TRBJ2-5, is DTGVSQNPRHKITKRGQNVTFRCDPISEHNRLYWYRQTLGQGPEFLTYFQNEAQLEKSRLLSDRFSAERPKGSFSTLEIQRTEQGDSAMYLCASSLVTGSQETQYFGPGTRLLVL.

The gene calls are TRBV5-1 and TRBJ1-1; 7 positions agree with TRBD1. CDR1 and CDR2 from the germline V gene are SGHRS and YFSETQ. The V segment lost 4 bases and the J segment 5 bases; nucleotides outside the gene matches: 8. The CDR3 contains 14 residues. In DNA form, the CDR3 reads TGCGCCAGCAGCGGGCTGGGACAGCTAACTGAAGCTTTCTTT. Translation gives CASSGLGQLTEAFF.